This TCR beta chain was documented in a study of graft-versus-host responses after intestinal transplantation. The assay was immunoSEQ multiplex PCR, and TCRdb's table has in-frame clones only and misses some. The table shows more than 95,000 clones, with roughly 87% occurring only once. In germline, CDR1 is WNHNN, CDR2 SYGVQD (reference sequence). The CDR3 contains 13 residues. Trimming pared 7 bases from V and 3 bases from J, leaving 11 bases between. Details on this clone: Its antigen is currently unknown.

Source: unstimulated CD4+ T cells sorted from spleen or lymph node cells, taken before intestinal transplant. The V gene is TRBV10-1, the J gene TRBJ2-3, with D perhaps assigned TRBD1 or TRBD2 (5 bases each). The sequence derives from a human donor who received an intestinal transplant. The CDR3 is CASTEGITDTQYF. CDR3 nucleotide sequence: TGCGCCAGCACCGAGGGGATTACAGATACGCAGTATTTT.